A single sample is the source of the 2 T cell receptor beta chains below, sequenced in a study of siplizumab effects on memory and regulatory T cells. This table comes from immunoSEQ multiplex PCR, and its TCRdb copy is limited to in-frame clones, with some not included. Of tens of thousands of clones listed, around 90% were seen once; the top ten hold around 30%. The sequenced sample consisted of CD8+ T cells sorted from blood. The receptors were gathered from a human donor in good health.

This clone is a singleton in its sample. The chain employs TRBV7-3 and TRBJ2-2; D call uncertain. The CDR3 extends over 14 amino acids. Trimming removed 2 bases at V and 3 bases at J, with 7 bases between. Germline CDR1 and CDR2: SGHTA and FQGTGA. CDR3 region: CASSLFPYTGELFF. The CDR3 nucleotides are TGTGCCAGCAGCTTATTTCCGTACACCGGGGAGCTGTTTTTT.

This clone was detected only a few times. This rearrangement joins TRBV9 to TRBJ2-5; weak D call: TRBD1 (6 bases). Trimming cost V 0 bases and J 3 bases, with 9 bases left between them. CDR3 length equals 14 residues. CDR1 and CDR2 from the germline V gene are SGDLS and YYNGEE. CDR3 nucleotides: TGTGCCAGCAGCGTAGCTCCAGGGGAAGAGACCCAGTACTTC. The encoded protein is CASSVAPGEETQYF. Looking up the rest from reference TRBV9 and TRBJ2-5 gives the full variable domain: DSGVTQTPKHLITATGQRVTLRCSPRSGDLSVYWYQQSLDQGLQFLIQYYNGEERAKGNILERFSAQQFPDLHSELNLSSLELGDSALYFCASSVAPGEETQYFGPGTRLLVL.